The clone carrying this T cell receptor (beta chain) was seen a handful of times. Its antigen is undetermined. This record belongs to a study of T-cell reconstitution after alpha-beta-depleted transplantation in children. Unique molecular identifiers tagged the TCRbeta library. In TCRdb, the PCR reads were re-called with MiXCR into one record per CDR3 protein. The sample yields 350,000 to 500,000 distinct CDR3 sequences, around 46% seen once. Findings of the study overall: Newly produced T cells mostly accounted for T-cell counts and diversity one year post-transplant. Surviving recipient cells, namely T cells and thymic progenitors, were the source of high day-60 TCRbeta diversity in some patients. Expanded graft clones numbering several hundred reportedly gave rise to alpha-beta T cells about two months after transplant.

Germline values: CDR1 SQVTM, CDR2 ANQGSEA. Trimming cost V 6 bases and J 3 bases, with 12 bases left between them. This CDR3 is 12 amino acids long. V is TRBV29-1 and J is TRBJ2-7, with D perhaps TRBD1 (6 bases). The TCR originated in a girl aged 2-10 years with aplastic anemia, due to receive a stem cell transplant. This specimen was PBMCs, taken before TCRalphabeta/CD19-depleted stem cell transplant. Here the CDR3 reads CSVTRQDYEQYF. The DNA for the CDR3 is TGCAGCGTCACTCGACAGGACTACGAGCAGTACTTC.